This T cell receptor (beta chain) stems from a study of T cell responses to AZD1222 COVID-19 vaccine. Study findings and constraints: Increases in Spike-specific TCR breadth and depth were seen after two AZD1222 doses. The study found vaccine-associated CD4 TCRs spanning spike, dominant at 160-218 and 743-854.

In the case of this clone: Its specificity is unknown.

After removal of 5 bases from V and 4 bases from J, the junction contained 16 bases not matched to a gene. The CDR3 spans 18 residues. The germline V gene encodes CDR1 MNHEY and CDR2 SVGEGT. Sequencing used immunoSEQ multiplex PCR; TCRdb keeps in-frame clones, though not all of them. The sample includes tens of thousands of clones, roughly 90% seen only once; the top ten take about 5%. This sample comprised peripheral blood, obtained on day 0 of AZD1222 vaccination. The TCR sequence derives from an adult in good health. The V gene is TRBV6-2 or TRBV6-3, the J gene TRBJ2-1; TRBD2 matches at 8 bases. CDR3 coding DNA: TGTGCCAGCAGTCCAGGGGCGCGGGGGGTGTCTCCATACAATGAGCAGTTCTTC. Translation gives CASSPGARGVSPYNEQFF.